A selection of T cell receptor beta chains follows, all from one sample in a study of cytomegalovirus exposure and HLA in healthy donors. Sequenced by immunoSEQ multiplex PCR; TCRdb stores in-frame clones only, minus some. Among about 98,000 clones, about 80% were seen once, and the ten largest hold approximately 10%. Source material: PBMCs. These receptors were collected from a man younger than 35 in good health and CMV-seropositive. Both conserved end residues are part of each CDR3. The D gene is left open where the match is weak. Clone size, where shown, is once, few, many, or a class for clones that have expanded.

v_gene,d_gene,abundance,j_gene,CDR3aa,CDR3nt
TRBV28,-,-,TRBJ1-2,CASSPSPLTGRF,TGTGCCAGCAGTCCCTCCCCCCTGACTGGCCGCTTC
TRBV19,TRBD1,-,TRBJ2-5,CASSYRTGGRETQYF,TGTGCCAGTAGTTACCGGACAGGGGGTCGGGAGACCCAGTACTTC
TRBV2,-,-,TRBJ1-5,CASKGIGNQPQHF,TGTGCCAGCAAGGGGATAGGCAATCAGCCCCAGCATTTT
TRBV6-1,-,few,TRBJ2-3,CASSALSGNTDTQYF,TGTGCCAGCAGTGCGCTTAGCGGTAACACAGATACGCAGTATTTT
TRBV5-6,-,-,TRBJ2-1,CASSLFSSQSSYNEQFF,TGTGCCAGCAGCTTGTTTAGCTCTCAGAGCTCCTACAATGAGCAGTTCTTC
TRBV9,-,-,TRBJ1-2,CASSVATSTPVEGYTF,TGTGCCAGCAGCGTAGCTACCTCAACCCCCGTCGAGGGCTACACCTTC
TRBV10-3,TRBD1,-,TRBJ2-2,CAISEITGVTGELFF,TGTGCCATCAGTGAGATTACAGGGGTCACCGGGGAGCTGTTTTTT
TRBV15,-,-,TRBJ1-5,CATSRDKGLNQPQHF,TGTGCCACCAGCAGAGATAAGGGACTCAATCAGCCCCAGCATTTT
TRBV2,TRBD2,-,TRBJ2-5,CASSEWPSGGSGPETQYF,TGTGCCAGCAGTGAGTGGCCTAGCGGGGGGTCGGGGCCAGAGACCCAGTACTTC
TRBV10-2,-,once,TRBJ2-3,CAGGITDTQYF,TGCGCCGGAGGGATTACAGATACGCAGTATTTT
TRBV11-2,-,-,TRBJ2-3,CASSRNVGTYSDTQYF,TGTGCCAGCAGCCGGAACGTGGGGACATATTCAGATACGCAGTATTTT
TRBV29-1,-,-,TRBJ1-6,CSVAGEGINSPLHF,TGCAGCGTTGCCGGGGAAGGGATAAATTCACCCCTCCACTTT
TRBV21-1,-,few,TRBJ1-2,CASSNQDRTYGYTF,TGTGCCAGCAGCAACCAGGACAGGACCTATGGCTACACCTTC
TRBV7-8,TRBD1,few,TRBJ1-4,CASSLTGAEKLFF,TGTGCCAGCAGCTTGACAGGGGCTGAAAAACTGTTTTTT
TRBV2,-,-,TRBJ1-5,CASRGVRRNQPQHF,TGTGCCAGCCGCGGGGTGAGGAGAAATCAGCCCCAGCATTTT
TRBV11-2,TRBD1,-,TRBJ1-2,CASSFPRQGTGYGYTF,TGTGCCAGCAGCTTTCCAAGACAGGGGACAGGGTATGGCTACACCTTC
TRBV30,-,-,TRBJ1-1,CAWTRVPNTEAFF,TGTGCCTGGACCAGGGTTCCAAACACTGAAGCTTTCTTT
TRBV9,TRBD1,-,TRBJ1-1,CASSVEGANTEAFF,TGTGCCAGCAGCGTAGAGGGGGCGAACACTGAAGCTTTCTTT
TRBV30,-,few,TRBJ2-4,CAWSDEGGYQYF,TGTGCCTGGAGCGATGAAGGGGGATATCAGTACTTC
TRBV10-2,-,-,TRBJ2-7,CASSESNRGSYEQYF,TGCGCCAGCAGTGAGTCGAACCGGGGGAGCTACGAGCAGTACTTC
TRBV6-1,-,-,TRBJ1-4,CASRLIGEKLFF,TGTGCCAGCCGCTTAATCGGGGAAAAACTGTTTTTT
TRBV7-8,TRBD1,-,TRBJ1-3,CASSILGQGIGNTIYF,TGTGCCAGCAGCATACTGGGACAGGGGATCGGAAACACCATATATTTT
TRBV19,TRBD1,-,TRBJ1-6,CASRGPGQGSVVSSYNSPLHF,TGTGCCAGTAGAGGACCGGGACAGGGATCGGTAGTAAGCTCCTATAATTCACCCCTCCACTTT
TRBV19,-,-,TRBJ1-2,CASSPRGVRGYTF,TGTGCCAGTAGTCCCCGGGGGGTTCGTGGCTACACCTTC
TRBV9,TRBD2,-,TRBJ2-3,CASSPRGLAGATDTQYF,TGTGCCAGCAGCCCCAGAGGCCTAGCGGGAGCGACAGATACGCAGTATTTT